These 13 T cell receptor beta chains came from one sample sequenced in a study of memory CD4+ T cells and cytomegalovirus serostatus. Single viable CD3+CD4+CD8-CD45RO+ cells were sorted as the memory CD4+ T cells. This table comes from immunoSEQ multiplex PCR, and its TCRdb copy is limited to in-frame clones, with some not included. Here the sample spans just under 95,000 clones, 80% being singletons. Sequences were obtained from memory CD4+ T cells from blood. These receptors originate from an adult in good health and CMV-seropositive.

This clone came up once. CDR3 amino acids: CAISEPARETEAFF. The CDR3 coding sequence is TGTGCCATCAGTGAGCCTGCCAGAGAAACTGAAGCTTTCTTT. The chain couples TRBV10-3 to TRBJ1-1; D call uncertain. This CDR3 spans 14 amino acids. Germline V gene lookup returns CDR1 ENHRY and CDR2 SYGVKD. The germline V and J ends were trimmed by 2 bases and 5 bases, with 12 bases remaining between them.

V usage is TRBV10-2 and J usage is TRBJ2-1; D may be TRBD2 (6 bases). Germline V lookup: CDR1 WSHSY, CDR2 SAAADI. CDR3 length equals 13 residues. V dropped 10 bases and J dropped 8 bases, with 18 bases sitting between them. CDR3 DNA: TGCGCCACGGCGGACTACCCAAGGGATGAGCAGTTCTTC. Its protein is CATADYPRDEQFF.

The chain joins TRBV6-1 to TRBJ2-3, with D tentatively TRBD2 (6 bases). The V and J ends lost 3 bases and 3 bases respectively, with 10 bases between them. Germline V lookup: CDR1 MNHNS, CDR2 SASEGT. This CDR3 comprises 14 residues. The CDR3 DNA reads as TGTGCCAGCAGTGAGGGGAGGTCGACAGATACGCAGTATTTT. Translating it yields CASSEGRSTDTQYF.

The genes are TRBV28 and TRBJ1-2; 11 nucleotides agree with TRBD1. The V gene end was trimmed by 2 bases and the J gene end by 4 bases; junction bases not matched to a gene: 9. There are 17 residues in the CDR3. CDR1 is MDHEN, CDR2 SYDVKM, per germline. CDR3 sequence: CASSLTGTGGSGYGYTF. The CDR3 DNA reads TGTGCCAGCAGTTTAACTGGGACAGGGGGTTCGGGCTATGGCTACACCTTC.

This sequence joins TRBV7-9 and TRBJ2-7, with D possibly TRBD1 on 5 matching bases. Germline CDR1 reads SEHNR; CDR2 reads FQNEAQ (reference sequence). Trimming took 1 base from V and 3 from J, leaving 16 bases between them. This CDR3 has 16 residues. This chain's CDR3 is CASSLGVGEIIYEQYF. The CDR3 bases are TGTGCCAGCAGCTTAGGCGTAGGGGAAATTATCTACGAGCAGTACTTC.

V is TRBV5-8 and J is TRBJ1-1; D is possibly TRBD1 (6 bases). V was trimmed by 3 bases and J by 1 base, leaving 10 bases between them. CDR3 length: 14 amino acids. Germline V lookup: CDR1 SGHTS, CDR2 YDEGEE. As DNA, the CDR3 is TGTGCCAGCAGCTGGGGAGGGGGGAACACTGAAGCTTTCTTT. Translation gives CASSWGGGNTEAFF.

The chain links TRBV7-2 to TRBJ1-3; D ambiguous. With 1 base removed from V and 0 bases from J, the gap between germline ends came to 4 bases. The germline gives CDR1 SGHTA, CDR2 FQGNSA. CDR3 size: 14 residues. CDR3 nucleotides: TGTGCCAGCAGCTTAGGGGGCTCTGGAAACACCATATATTTT. It specifies CASSLGGSGNTIYF.

The V call is TRBV7-9, the J call TRBJ2-4, with D perhaps matching TRBD1 (5 bases). V dropped 3 bases and J dropped 6 bases, with 9 bases sitting between them. This CDR3 is built from 13 residues. Germline V gene sequence: CDR1 SEHNR, CDR2 FQNEAQ (reference sequence). The CDR3: CASSLGQGNIQYF. CDR3 bases: TGTGCCAGCAGCTTGGGGCAGGGAAACATTCAGTACTTC.

This clone was counted a few times. This chain connects TRBV5-1 to TRBJ1-4; 7 positions match TRBD1. There are 14 residues in the CDR3. Per the germline V gene, CDR1 is SGHRS and CDR2 is YFSETQ. Trimming took 3 bases from V and 8 from J; bases not matched to a gene: 7. The CDR3 bases are TGCGCCAGCAGCTCCCGGGGGGACAGAGAAAAACTGTTTTTT. Its translation: CASSSRGDREKLFF.

This CDR3 reads CASRETRYHEQYF. DNA of the CDR3: TGTGCCAGCAGGGAGACTAGGTACCACGAGCAGTACTTC. V is TRBV27 and J is TRBJ2-7; a possible D gene is TRBD2 (6 bases). This CDR3 region has 13 residues. The germline gives CDR1 MNHEY, CDR2 SMNVEV (reference sequence). Trimming removed 6 bases at V and 5 bases at J, with 14 bases between.

This clone rates as large. The CDR3 is CASSLSLDRAFNYGYTF. The CDR3 nucleotides are TGTGCCAGCAGTTTATCACTGGACAGGGCATTTAACTATGGCTACACCTTC. The V and J genes are TRBV27 and TRBJ1-2; 8 bases are a match to TRBD1. Looked up from germline, CDR1 is MNHEY and CDR2 is SMNVEV (reference sequence). The CDR3 sequence is 17 residues long. Germline trimming cut 0 bases from V and 1 base from J; bases unmatched to any gene: 7.

This clone has just one count. The chain uses TRBV2 and TRBJ1-4, with a weak D call TRBD1 (5 bases). The V gene lost 4 bases and the J gene lost 7 bases, with 13 bases spanning the gap. This CDR3 has 14 residues. Germline CDR1 SNHLY, CDR2 FYNNEI. For the CDR3, the DNA is TGTGCCAGCAGTGTGACAGCGGGGGTTGAAAAACTGTTTTTT. Translation: CASSVTAGVEKLFF.

The chain has TRBV7-3 and TRBJ1-5; no reliable D call. CDR1 SGHTA and CDR2 FQGTGA come from the germline V gene. V shed 5 bases and J shed 0 bases, with 8 bases lying between them. The CDR3 is made up of 14 amino acids. The CDR3 region is CASSGSGSNQPQHF. CDR3 nucleotides: TGTGCCAGCAGCGGATCAGGTAGCAATCAGCCCCAGCATTTT.